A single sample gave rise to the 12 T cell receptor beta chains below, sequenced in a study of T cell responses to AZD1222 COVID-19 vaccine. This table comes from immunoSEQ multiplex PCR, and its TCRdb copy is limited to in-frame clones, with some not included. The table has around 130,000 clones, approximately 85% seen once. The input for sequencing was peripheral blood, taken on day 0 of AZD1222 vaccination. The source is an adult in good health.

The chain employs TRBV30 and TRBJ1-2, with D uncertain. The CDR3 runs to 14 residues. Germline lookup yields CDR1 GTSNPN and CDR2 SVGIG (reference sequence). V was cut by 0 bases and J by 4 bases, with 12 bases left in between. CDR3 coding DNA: TGTGCCTGGAGTGTACAATTTAATAGCTATGGCTACACCTTC. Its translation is CAWSVQFNSYGYTF.

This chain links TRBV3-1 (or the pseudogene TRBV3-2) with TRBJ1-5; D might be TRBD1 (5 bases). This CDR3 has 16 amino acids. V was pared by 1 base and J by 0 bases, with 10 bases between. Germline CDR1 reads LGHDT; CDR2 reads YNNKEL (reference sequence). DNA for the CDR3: TGTGCCAGCAGCCAAGGAGGAGGGGATAGCAATCAGCCCCAGCATTTT. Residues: CASSQGGGDSNQPQHF.

The CDR3 sequence: CASSYRGGGHEKLFF. The DNA of the CDR3 is TGTGCCAGTAGTTACAGGGGTGGCGGTCATGAAAAACTGTTTTTT. The rearrangement links TRBV19 to TRBJ1-4, with TRBD1 matching 7 bases. The CDR3 runs to 15 residues. The germline CDR1 and CDR2 sequences are LNHDA and SQIVND (reference sequence). With 5 bases clipped from V and 6 bases from J, the junction kept 9 bases outside the gene matches.

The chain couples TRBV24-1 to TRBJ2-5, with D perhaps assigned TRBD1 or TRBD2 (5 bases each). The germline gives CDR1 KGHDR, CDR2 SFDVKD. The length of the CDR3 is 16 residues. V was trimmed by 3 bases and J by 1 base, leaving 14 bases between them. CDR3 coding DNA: TGTGCCACCAGTGATCCCGGGACGGGGCGCCAAGAGACCCAGTACTTC. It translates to CATSDPGTGRQETQYF.

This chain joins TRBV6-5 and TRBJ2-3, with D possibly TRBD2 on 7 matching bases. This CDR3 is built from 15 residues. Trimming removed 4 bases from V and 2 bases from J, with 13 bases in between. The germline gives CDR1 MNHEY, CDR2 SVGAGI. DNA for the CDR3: TGTGCCAGCAGTTCGCCGGGGGGCCCCACAGATACGCAGTATTTT. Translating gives CASSSPGGPTDTQYF.

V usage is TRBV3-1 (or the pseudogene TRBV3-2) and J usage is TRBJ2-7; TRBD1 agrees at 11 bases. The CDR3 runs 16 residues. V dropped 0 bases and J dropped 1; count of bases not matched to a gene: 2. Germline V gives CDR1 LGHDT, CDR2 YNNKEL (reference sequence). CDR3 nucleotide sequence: TGTGCCAGCAGCCAAGAGGGACAGGGGGTTTCCTACGAGCAGTACTTC. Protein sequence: CASSQEGQGVSYEQYF.

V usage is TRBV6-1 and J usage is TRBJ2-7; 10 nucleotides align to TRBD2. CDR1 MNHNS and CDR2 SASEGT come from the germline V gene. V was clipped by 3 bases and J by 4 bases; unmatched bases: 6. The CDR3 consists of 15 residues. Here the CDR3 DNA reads TGTGCCAGCAGTGAGTTAGGACTAGCGGCGTACGAGCAGTACTTC. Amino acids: CASSELGLAAYEQYF.

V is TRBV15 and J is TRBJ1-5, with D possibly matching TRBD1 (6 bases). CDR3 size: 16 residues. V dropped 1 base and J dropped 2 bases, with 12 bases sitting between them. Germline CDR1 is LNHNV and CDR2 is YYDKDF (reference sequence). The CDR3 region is CATSRGTGLGNQPQHF. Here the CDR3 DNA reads TGTGCCACCAGCAGAGGTACAGGGTTGGGCAATCAGCCCCAGCATTTT. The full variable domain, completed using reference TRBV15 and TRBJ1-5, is DAMVIQNPRYQVTQFGKPVTLSCSQTLNHNVMYWYQQKSSQAPKLLFHYYDKDFNNEADTPDNFQSRRPNTSFCFLDIRSPGLGDTAMYLCATSRGTGLGNQPQHFGDGTRLSIL.

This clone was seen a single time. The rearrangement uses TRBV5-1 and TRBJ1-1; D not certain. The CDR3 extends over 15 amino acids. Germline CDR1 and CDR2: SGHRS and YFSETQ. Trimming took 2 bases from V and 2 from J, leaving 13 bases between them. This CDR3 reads CASSLVQSPNTEAFF. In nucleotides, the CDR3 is TGCGCCAGCAGCTTAGTACAGAGTCCCAACACTGAAGCTTTCTTT.

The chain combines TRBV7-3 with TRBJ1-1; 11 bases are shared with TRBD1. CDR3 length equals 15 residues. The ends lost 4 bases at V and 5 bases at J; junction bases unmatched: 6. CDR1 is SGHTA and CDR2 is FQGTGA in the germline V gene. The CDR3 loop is CASSSRTGGPTEAFF. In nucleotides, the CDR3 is TGTGCCAGCAGCTCAAGGACAGGGGGCCCAACTGAAGCTTTCTTT.

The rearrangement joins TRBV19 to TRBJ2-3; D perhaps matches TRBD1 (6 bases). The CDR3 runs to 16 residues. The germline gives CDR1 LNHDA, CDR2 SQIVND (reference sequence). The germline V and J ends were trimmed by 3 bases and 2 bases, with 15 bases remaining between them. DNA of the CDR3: TGTGCCAGTAGTATCGACCTTGGGGGCCCCACAGATACGCAGTATTTT. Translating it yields CASSIDLGGPTDTQYF.

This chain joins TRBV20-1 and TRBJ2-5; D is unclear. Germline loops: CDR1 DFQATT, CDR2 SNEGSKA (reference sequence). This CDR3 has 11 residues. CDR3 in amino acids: CSPLGRETQYF. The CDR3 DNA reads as TGCAGCCCTCTTGGCCGCGAGACCCAGTACTTC.